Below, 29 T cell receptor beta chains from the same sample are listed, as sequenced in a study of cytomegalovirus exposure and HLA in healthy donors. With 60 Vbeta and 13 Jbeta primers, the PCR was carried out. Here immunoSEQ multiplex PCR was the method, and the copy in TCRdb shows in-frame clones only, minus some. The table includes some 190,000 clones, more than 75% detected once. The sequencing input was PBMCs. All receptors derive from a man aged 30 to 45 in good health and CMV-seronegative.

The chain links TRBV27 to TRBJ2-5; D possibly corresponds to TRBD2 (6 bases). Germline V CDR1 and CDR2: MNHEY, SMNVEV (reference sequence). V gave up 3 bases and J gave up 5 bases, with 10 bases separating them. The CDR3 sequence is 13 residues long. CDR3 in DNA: TGTGCCAGCAGTTTCATAGGGAGGGAGACCCAGTACTTC. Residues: CASSFIGRETQYF.

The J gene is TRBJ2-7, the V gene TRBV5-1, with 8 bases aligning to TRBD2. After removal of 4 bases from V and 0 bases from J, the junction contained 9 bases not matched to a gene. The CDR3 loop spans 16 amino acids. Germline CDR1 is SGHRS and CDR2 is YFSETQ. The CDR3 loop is CASSPVSGGTSYEQYF. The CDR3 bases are TGCGCCAGCAGCCCGGTATCGGGGGGGACCTCCTACGAGCAGTACTTC.

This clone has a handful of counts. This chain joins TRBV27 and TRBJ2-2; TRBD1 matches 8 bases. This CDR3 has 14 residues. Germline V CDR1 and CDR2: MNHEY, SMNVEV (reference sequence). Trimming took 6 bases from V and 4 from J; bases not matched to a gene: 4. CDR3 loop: CASSAQGGTGELFF. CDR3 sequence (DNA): TGTGCCAGCAGCGCACAGGGGGGCACCGGGGAGCTGTTTTTT.

This CDR3 is CATSNIAGSFDEQFF. The CDR3 bases are TGTGCCACCAGCAACATAGCGGGATCATTCGATGAGCAGTTCTTC. This rearrangement joins TRBV15 to TRBJ2-1, with 8 positions matching TRBD2. V lost 4 bases, J lost 8 bases, and 10 bases stayed unmatched. Germline CDR1 LNHNV, CDR2 YYDKDF (reference sequence). The CDR3 runs 15 residues.

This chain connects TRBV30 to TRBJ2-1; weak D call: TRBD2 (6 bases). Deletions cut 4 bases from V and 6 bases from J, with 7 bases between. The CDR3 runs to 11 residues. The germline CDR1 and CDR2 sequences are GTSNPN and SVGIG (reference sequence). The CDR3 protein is CAWNGGNEQFF. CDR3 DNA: TGTGCCTGGAACGGGGGCAATGAGCAGTTCTTC.

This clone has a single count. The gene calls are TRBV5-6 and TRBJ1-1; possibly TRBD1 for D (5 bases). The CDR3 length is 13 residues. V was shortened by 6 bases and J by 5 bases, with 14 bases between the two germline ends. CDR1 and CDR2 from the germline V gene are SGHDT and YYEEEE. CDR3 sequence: CASIYAGGTEAFF. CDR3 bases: TGTGCCAGCATCTACGCGGGGGGGACTGAAGCTTTCTTT. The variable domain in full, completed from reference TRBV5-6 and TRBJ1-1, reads DAGVTQSPTHLIKTRGQQVTLRCSPKSGHDTVSWYQQALGQGPQFIFQYYEEEERQRGNFPDRFSGHQFPNYSSELNVNALLLGDSALYLCASIYAGGTEAFFGQGTRLTVV.

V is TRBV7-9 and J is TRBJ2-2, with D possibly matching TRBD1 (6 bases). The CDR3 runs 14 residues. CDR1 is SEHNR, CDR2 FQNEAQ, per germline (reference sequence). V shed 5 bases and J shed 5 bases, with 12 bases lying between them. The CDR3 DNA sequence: TGTGCCAGCAGCCCACAGGGATGGACCGGGGAGCTGTTTTTT. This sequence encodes CASSPQGWTGELFF. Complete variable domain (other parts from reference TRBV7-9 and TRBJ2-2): DTGVSQNPRHKITKRGQNVTFRCDPISEHNRLYWYRQTLGQGPEFLTYFQNEAQLEKSRLLSDRFSAERPKGSFSTLEIQRTEQGDSAMYLCASSPQGWTGELFFGEGSRLTVL.

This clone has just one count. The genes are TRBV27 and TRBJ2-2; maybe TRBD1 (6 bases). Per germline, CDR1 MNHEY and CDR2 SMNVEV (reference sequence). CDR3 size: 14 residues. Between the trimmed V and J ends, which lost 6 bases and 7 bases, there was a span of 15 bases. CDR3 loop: CASRHRVYGGELFF. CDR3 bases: TGTGCCAGCAGGCACAGGGTTTATGGCGGGGAGCTGTTTTTT.

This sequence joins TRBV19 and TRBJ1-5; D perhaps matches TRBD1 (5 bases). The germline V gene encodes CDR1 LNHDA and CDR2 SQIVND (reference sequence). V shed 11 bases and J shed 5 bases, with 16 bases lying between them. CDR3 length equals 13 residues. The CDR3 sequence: CARMGPTDQPQHF. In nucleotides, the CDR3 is TGTGCCCGTATGGGGCCAACAGATCAGCCCCAGCATTTT.

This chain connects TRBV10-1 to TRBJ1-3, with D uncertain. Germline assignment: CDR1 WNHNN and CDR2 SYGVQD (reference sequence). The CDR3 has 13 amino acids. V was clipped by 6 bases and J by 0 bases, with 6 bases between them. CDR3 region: CASSPGSGNTIYF. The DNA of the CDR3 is TGCGCCAGCAGCCCAGGCTCTGGAAACACCATATATTTT.

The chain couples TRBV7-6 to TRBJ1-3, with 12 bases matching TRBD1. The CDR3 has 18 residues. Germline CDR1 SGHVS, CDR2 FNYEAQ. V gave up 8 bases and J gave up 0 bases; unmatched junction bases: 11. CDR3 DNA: TGTGCCAGCTCCAAACGGGGGACAGGGGGCGGCTCTGGAAACACCATATATTTT. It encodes CASSKRGTGGGSGNTIYF.

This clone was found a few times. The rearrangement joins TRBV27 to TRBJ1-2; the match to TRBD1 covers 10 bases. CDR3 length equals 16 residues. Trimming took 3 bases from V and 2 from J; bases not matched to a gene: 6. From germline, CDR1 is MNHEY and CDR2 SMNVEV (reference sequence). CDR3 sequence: CASSFGTGEANYGYTF. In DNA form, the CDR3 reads TGTGCCAGCAGTTTTGGGACAGGGGAGGCCAACTATGGCTACACCTTC.

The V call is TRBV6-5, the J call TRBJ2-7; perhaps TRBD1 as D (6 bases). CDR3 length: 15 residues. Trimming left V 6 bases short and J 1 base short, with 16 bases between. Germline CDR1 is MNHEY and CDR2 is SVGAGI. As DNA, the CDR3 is TGTGCCAGCAGCTTCGTTTCCGACAGGTCCTACGAGCAGTACTTC. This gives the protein CASSFVSDRSYEQYF.

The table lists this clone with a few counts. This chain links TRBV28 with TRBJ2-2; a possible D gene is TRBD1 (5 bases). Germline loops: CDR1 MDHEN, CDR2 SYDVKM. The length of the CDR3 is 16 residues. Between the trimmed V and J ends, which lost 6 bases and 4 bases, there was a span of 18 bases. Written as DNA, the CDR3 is TGTGCCAGCAGGGTCCCTTTGGGTGGGGCCACCGGGGAGCTGTTTTTT. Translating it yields CASRVPLGGATGELFF.

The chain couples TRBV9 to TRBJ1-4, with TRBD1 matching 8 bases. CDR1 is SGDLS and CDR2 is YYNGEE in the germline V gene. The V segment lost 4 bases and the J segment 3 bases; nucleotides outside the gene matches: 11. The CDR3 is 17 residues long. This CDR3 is CASSLDRGWQANEKLFF. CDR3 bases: TGTGCCAGCAGCCTCGACAGGGGATGGCAAGCTAATGAAAAACTGTTTTTT. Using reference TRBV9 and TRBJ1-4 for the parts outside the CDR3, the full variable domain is DSGVTQTPKHLITATGQRVTLRCSPRSGDLSVYWYQQSLDQGLQFLIQYYNGEERAKGNILERFSAQQFPDLHSELNLSSLELGDSALYFCASSLDRGWQANEKLFFGSGTQLSVL.

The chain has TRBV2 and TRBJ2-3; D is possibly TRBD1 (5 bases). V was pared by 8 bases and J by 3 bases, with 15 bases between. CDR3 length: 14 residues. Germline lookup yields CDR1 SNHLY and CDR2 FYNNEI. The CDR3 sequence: CASSVDQGTDTQYF. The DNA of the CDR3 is TGTGCCAGCTCCGTCGACCAGGGAACAGATACGCAGTATTTT.

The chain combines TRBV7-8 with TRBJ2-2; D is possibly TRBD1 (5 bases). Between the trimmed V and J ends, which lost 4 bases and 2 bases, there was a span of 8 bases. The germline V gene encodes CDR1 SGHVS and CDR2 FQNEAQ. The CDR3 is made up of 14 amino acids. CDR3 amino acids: CASSSQENTGELFF. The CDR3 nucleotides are TGTGCCAGCAGCTCACAGGAAAACACCGGGGAGCTGTTTTTT.

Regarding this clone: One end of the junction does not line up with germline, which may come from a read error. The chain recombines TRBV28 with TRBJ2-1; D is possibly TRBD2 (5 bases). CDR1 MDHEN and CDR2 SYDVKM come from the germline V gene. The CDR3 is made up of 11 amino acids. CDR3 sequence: CASRFSDEQFF. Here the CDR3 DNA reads TGTGCCAGCCGTTTTAGCGATGAGCAGTTCTTC. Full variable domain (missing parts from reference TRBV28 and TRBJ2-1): DVKVTQSSRYLVKRTGEKVFLECVQDMDHENMFWYRQDPGLGLRLIYFSYDVKMKEKGDIPEGYSVSREKKERFSLILESASTNQTSMYLCASRFSDEQFFGPGTRLTVL.

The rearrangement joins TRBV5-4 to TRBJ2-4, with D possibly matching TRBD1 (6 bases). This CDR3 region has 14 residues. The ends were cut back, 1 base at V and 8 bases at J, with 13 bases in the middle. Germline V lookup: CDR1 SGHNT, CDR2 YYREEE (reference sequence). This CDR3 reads CASSLRGIGDIQYF. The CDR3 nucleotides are TGTGCCAGCAGCTTGAGGGGGATTGGGGACATTCAGTACTTC. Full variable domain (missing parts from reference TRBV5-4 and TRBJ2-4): ETGVTQSPTHLIKTRGQQVTLRCSSQSGHNTVSWYQQALGQGPQFIFQYYREEENGRGNFPPRFSGLQFPNYSSELNVNALELDDSALYLCASSLRGIGDIQYFGAGTRLSVL.

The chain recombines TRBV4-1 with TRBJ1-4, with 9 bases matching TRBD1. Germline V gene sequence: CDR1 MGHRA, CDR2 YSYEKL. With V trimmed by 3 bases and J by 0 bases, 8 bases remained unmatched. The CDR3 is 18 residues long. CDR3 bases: TGCGCCAGCAGCCAGACGGGACAGGGTTATGCAACTAATGAAAAACTGTTTTTT. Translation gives CASSQTGQGYATNEKLFF.

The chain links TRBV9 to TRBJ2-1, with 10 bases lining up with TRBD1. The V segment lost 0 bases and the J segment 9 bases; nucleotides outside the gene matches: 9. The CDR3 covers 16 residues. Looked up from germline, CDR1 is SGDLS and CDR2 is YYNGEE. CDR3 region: CASSVAHPGQGSEQFF. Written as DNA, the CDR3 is TGTGCCAGCAGCGTAGCCCACCCGGGACAGGGGTCTGAGCAGTTCTTC.

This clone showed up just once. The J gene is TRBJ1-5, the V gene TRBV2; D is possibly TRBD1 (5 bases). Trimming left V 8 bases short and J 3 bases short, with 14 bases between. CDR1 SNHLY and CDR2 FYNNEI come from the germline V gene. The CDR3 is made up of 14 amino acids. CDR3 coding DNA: TGTGCCAGCGGTCTGGGCAGGGTCAATCAGCCCCAGCATTTT. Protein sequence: CASGLGRVNQPQHF.

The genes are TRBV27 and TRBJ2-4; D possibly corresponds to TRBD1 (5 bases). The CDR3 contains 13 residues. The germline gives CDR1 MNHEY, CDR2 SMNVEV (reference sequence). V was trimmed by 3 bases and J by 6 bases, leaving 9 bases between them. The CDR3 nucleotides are TGTGCCAGCAGTTTTCAGGGTGGAAACATTCAGTACTTC. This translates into CASSFQGGNIQYF.

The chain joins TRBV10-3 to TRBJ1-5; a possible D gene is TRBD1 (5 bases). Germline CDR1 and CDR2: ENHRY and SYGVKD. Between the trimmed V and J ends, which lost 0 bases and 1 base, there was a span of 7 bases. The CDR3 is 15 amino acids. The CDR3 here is CAISESAGSNQPQHF. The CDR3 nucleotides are TGTGCCATCAGTGAGTCGGCAGGGAGCAATCAGCCCCAGCATTTT.

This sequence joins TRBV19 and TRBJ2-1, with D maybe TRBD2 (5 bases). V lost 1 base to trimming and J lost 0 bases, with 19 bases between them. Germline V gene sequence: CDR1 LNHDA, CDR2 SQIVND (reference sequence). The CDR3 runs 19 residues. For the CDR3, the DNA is TGTGCCAGTAGTATAGGCGCCGCCGACTGGGAGAGCTCCTACAATGAGCAGTTCTTC. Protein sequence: CASSIGAADWESSYNEQFF.

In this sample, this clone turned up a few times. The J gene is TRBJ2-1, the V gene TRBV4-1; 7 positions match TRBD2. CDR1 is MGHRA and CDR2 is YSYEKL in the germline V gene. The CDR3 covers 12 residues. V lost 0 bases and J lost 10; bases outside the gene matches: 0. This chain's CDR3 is CASSQEAGEQFF. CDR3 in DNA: TGCGCCAGCAGCCAAGAAGCGGGGGAGCAGTTCTTC.

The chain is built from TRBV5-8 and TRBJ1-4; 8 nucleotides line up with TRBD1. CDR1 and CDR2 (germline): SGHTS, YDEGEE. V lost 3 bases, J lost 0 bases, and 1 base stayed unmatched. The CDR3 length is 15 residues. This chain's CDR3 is CASSSQGATNEKLFF. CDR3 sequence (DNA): TGTGCCAGCAGCTCACAGGGGGCAACTAATGAAAAACTGTTTTTT.

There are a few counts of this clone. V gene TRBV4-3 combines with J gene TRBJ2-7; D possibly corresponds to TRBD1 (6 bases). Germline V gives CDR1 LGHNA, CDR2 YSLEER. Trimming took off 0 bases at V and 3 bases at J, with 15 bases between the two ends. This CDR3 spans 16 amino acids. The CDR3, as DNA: TGCGCCAGCAGCCAAGATGGGGCAGGGGTGGGCTACGAGCAGTACTTC. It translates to CASSQDGAGVGYEQYF.

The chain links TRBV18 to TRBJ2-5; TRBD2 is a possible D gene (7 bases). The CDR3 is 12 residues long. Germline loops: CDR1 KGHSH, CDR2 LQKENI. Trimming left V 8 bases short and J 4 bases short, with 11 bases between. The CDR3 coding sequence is TGTGCCAGCGAAAGGGGGGGAGAGACCCAGTACTTC. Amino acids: CASERGGETQYF.